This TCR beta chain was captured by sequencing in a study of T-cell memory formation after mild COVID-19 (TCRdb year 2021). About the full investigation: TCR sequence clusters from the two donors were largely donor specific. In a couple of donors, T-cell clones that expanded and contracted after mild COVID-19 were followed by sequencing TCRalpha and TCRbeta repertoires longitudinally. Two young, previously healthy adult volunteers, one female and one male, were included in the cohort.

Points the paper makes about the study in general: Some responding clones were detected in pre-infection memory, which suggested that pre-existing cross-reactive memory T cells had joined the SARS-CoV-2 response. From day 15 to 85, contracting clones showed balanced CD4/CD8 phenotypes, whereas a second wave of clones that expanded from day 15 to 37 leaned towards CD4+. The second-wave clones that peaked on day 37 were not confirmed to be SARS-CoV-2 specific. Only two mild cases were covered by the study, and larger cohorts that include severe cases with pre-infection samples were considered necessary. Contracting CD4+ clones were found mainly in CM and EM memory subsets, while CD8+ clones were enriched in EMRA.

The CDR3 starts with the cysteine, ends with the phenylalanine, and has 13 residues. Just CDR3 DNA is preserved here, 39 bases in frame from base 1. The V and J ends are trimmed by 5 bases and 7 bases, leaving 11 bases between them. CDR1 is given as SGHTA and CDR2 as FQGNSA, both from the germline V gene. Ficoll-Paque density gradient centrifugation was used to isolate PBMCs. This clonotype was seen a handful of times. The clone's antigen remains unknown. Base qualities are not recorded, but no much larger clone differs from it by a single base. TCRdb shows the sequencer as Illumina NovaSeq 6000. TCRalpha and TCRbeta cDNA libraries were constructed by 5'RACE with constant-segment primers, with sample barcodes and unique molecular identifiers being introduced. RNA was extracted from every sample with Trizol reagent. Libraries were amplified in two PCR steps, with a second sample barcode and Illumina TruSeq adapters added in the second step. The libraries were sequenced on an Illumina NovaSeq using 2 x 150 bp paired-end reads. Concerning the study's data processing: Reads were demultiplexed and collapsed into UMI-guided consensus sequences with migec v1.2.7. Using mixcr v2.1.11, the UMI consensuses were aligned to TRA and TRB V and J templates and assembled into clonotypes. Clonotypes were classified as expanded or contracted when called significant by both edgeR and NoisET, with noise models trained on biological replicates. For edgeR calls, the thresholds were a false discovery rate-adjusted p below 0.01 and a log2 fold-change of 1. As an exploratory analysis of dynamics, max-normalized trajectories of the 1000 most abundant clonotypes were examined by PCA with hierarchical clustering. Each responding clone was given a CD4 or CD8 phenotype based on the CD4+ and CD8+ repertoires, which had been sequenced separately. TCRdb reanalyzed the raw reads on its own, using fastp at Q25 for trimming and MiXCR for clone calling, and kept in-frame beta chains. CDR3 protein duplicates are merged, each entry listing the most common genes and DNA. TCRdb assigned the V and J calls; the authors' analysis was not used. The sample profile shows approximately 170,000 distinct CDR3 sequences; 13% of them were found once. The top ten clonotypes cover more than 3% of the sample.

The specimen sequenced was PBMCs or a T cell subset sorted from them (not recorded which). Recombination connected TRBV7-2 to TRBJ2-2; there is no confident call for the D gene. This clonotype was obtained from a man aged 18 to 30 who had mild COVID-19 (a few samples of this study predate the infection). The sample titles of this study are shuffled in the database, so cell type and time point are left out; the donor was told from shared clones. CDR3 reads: CASSGYGHGELFF. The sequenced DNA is TGTGCCAGCAGCGGGTATGGCCACGGGGAGCTGTTTTTT.